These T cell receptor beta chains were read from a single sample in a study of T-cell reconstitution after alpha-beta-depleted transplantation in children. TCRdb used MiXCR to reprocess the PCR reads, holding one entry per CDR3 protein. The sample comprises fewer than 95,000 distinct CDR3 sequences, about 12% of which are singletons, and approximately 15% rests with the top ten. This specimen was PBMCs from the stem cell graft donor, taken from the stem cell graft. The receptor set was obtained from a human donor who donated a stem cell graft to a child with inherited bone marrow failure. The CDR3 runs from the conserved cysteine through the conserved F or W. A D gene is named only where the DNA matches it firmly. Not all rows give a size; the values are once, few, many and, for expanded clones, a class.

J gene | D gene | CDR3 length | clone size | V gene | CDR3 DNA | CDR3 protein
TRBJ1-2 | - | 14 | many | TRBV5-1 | TGCGCCAGCAGCTTGGTTCTACGGACAGAGGGCTACACCTTC | CASSLVLRTEGYTF
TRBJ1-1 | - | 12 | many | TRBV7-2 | TGTGCCAGCAGCCTCGGATACACTGAAGCTTTCTTT | CASSLGYTEAFF
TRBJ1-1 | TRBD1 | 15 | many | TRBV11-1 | TGTGCCAGCAGCACTCCGACAGGGGGCCTGACTGAAGCTTTCTTT | CASSTPTGGLTEAFF
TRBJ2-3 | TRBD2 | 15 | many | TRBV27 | TGTGCCAGCAGGCGGGGACTAGCGGGAGTGGATACGCAGTATTTT | CASRRGLAGVDTQYF
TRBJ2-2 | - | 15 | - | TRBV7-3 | TGTGCCAGCAGCTTAACGGAAGCGAACACCGGGGAGCTGTTTTTT | CASSLTEANTGELFF
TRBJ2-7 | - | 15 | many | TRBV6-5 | TGTGCCAGCAGCTGGACGGGGCTGAAGTCCTACGAGCAGTACTTC | CASSWTGLKSYEQYF
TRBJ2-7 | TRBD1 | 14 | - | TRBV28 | TGTGCCAGCAGAGACAGGGGTGGGTCCTACGAGCAGTACTTC | CASRDRGGSYEQYF
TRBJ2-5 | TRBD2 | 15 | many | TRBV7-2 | TGTGCCAGCAGCTTTAGGACTAGCGGAAGGGCGACCCAGTACTTC | CASSFRTSGRATQYF
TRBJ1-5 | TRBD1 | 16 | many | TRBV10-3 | TGTGCCATCAGTGAGTCGGGGGGACAGAGCAATCAGCCCCAGCATTTT | CAISESGGQSNQPQHF
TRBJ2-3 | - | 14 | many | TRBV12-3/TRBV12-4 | TGTGCCAGCAGTTTATCCGGGAGTTTGGATACGCAGTATTTT | CASSLSGSLDTQYF
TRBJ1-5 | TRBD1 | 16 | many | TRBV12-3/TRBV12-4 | TGTGCCAGCAGGGAGGGACAGGGGTTAAGGCATCAGCCCCAGCATTTT | CASREGQGLRHQPQHF
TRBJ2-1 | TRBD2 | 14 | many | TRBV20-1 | TGCAGTGCCACCCGGACTAGCGTGTACAATGAGCAGTTCTTC | CSATRTSVYNEQFF
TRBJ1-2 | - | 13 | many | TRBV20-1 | TGCAGTGCTCAACCTACAGCAAACTATGGCTACACCTTC | CSAQPTANYGYTF
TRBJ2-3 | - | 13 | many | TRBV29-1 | TGCAGCGTTGAAGTAGGGGGAGCAGATACGCAGTATTTT | CSVEVGGADTQYF
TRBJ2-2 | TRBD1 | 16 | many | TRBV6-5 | TGTGCCAGCAGATTTGGACAGGCGGTGGGCGCCGGGGAGCTGTTTTTT | CASRFGQAVGAGELFF
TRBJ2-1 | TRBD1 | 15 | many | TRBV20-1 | TGCAGTGCTAGAGCGGGGGACAGGGTGTTTTATGAGCAGTTCTTC | CSARAGDRVFYEQFF
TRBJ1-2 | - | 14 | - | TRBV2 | TGTGCCAGCAGTGTGCGGGTTAGGGACTATGGCTACACCTTC | CASSVRVRDYGYTF